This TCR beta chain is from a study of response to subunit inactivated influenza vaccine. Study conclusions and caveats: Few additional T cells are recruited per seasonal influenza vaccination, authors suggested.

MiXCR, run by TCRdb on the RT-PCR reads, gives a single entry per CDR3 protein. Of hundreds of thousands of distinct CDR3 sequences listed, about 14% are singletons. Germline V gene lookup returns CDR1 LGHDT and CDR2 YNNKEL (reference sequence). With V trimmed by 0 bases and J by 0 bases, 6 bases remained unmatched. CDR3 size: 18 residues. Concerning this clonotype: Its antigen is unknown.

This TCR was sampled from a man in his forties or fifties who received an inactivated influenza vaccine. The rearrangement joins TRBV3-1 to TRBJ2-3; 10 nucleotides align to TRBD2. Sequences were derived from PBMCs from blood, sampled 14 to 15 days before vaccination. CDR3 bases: TGTGCCAGCAGCCAAGAGGGACTAGCGCTGGAGAGCACAGATACGCAGTATTTT. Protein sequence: CASSQEGLALESTDTQYF.